This T cell receptor (beta chain) derives from a study of T cell responses to AZD1222 COVID-19 vaccine. Study-wide context: Combined were second doses at about 4 or about 12 weeks. Study results and limitations: At baseline, seropositivity was found in only a handful of AZD1222 recipients.

Using immunoSEQ multiplex PCR, the repertoire was profiled, and TCRdb retains in-frame clones only, with some absent. The sample shows 120,000 or so clones, roughly 92% of them seen only once. CDR3 length equals 15 residues. Germline CDR1 is SGHRS and CDR2 is YFSETQ. Trimming stripped 0 bases from V and 7 bases from J, with 16 bases between. Turning to this clone: No antigen is known for it.

The specimen comprised peripheral blood, sampled on day 0 of AZD1222 vaccination. The chain is built from TRBV5-1 and TRBJ1-1; D is unclear. This receptor was identified in an adult in good health. CDR3 in amino acids: CASSLADGFSDEAFF. Here the CDR3 DNA reads TGCGCCAGCAGCTTGGCCGACGGATTTTCTGATGAAGCTTTCTTT.